The clone carrying this T cell receptor beta chain was detected ten times or more. Antigen: not known. This CDR3 is 15 amino acids long. V trimming: 7 bases; J trimming: 1 base; junction bases outside the gene matches: 11. Germline V gene sequence: CDR1 DFQATT, CDR2 SNEGSKA (reference sequence). This record belongs to a study of post-analysis software for immune sequencing data. Looking at the study overall: Relapsing-remitting, secondary progressive and progressive-relapsing multiple sclerosis courses were included.

Included in the TCR beta cDNA libraries were unique molecular identifiers. TCRdb independently ran MiXCR on the PCR reads; one entry per CDR3 protein. The sample records about 620,000 distinct CDR3 sequences, 44% being singletons. Study-wide points: Controls had lower frequencies than patients of four or five TRBV segments, which included TRBV5-6, TRBV5-1 and TRBV20-1. For normalized Chao1 diversity, multiple sclerosis patients scored significantly lower than controls did.

Sequences were obtained from blood. The TCR comes from a girl aged 10-17 years with multiple sclerosis. The chain joins TRBV20-1 to TRBJ2-3; 7 bases align to TRBD2. Here the CDR3 reads CSVGRRERGTDTQYF. The CDR3, as DNA: TGCAGTGTTGGGAGGCGGGAGCGGGGCACAGATACGCAGTATTTT.